Presented here are 5 T cell receptor beta chains from one specimen sequenced in a study of CD8 T cells in ankylosing spondylitis. TCRdb passed the 5' RACE reads through MiXCR, listing each CDR3 protein once. The sample holds 250,000 to 350,000 distinct CDR3 sequences, 15% to 25% seen once. Sample: blood, either unsorted or a sorted T cell fraction (not recorded which). The receptors here all came from a male donor with ankylosing spondylitis or in good health (not recorded which).

The J gene is TRBJ2-1, the V gene TRBV29-1; 14 nucleotides line up with TRBD2. The V and J ends lost 8 bases and 12 bases, in that order; junction bases with no gene match: 6. This CDR3 is 12 amino acids long. CDR1 SQVTM and CDR2 ANQGSEA come from the germline V gene. The CDR3 reads CSSGTSGGGQFF. In DNA form, the CDR3 reads TGCAGCTCAGGGACTAGCGGGGGCGGGCAGTTCTTC.

The chain recombines TRBV7-2 with TRBJ1-2; D gene unclear. The CDR3 loop spans 12 amino acids. Per the germline V gene, CDR1 is SGHTA and CDR2 is FQGNSA. V was cut by 5 bases and J by 6 bases, with 10 bases left in between. CDR3 sequence reads: CASSRRMDGYTF. In DNA form, the CDR3 reads TGTGCCAGCAGCCGCCGAATGGATGGCTACACCTTC.

This clonotype has at least ten counts. The chain employs TRBV10-3 and TRBJ1-1; tentatively, D is TRBD1 (5 bases). The germline CDR1 and CDR2 sequences are ENHRY and SYGVKD. The CDR3 runs to 15 residues. V was trimmed by 10 bases and J by 0 bases, leaving 18 bases between them. CDR3 sequence: CATGRGIEMNTEAFF. The CDR3 DNA reads TGTGCCACCGGGAGGGGCATCGAGATGAACACTGAAGCTTTCTTT.

This clonotype was seen repeatedly, ten times or more. The chain joins TRBV3-1 to TRBJ2-1; a possible D gene is TRBD2 (7 bases). Germline CDR1 reads LGHDT; CDR2 reads YNNKEL (reference sequence). This CDR3 comprises 15 residues. With 4 bases removed from V and 4 bases from J, the gap between germline ends came to 14 bases. In nucleotides, the CDR3 is TGTGCCAGCAGCCGGGGGGGCGGAGGGTACAATGAGCAGTTCTTC. This codes for CASSRGGGGYNEQFF.

V is TRBV3-1 and J is TRBJ2-1; 7 positions agree with TRBD2. The CDR3 totals 13 residues. J gave up 6 bases and V 6 bases, and 5 bases lay outside the gene matches. Germline V lookup: CDR1 LGHDT, CDR2 YNNKEL (reference sequence). The CDR3 DNA is TGTGCCAGCAGTCGGACTAGTATCAATGAGCAGTTCTTC. Translating it yields CASSRTSINEQFF.